Below, 21 T cell receptor beta chains from the same sample are listed, as sequenced in a study of T cell responses to AZD1222 COVID-19 vaccine. Using immunoSEQ multiplex PCR, the repertoire was profiled, and TCRdb retains in-frame clones only, with some absent. Of under 120,000 clones listed, nearly 90% are singletons. Material: peripheral blood, obtained 28 days after the second AZD1222 dose. These receptors all come from an adult who received the AZD1222 COVID-19 vaccine.

CDR3 sequence: CASSLSRQIQETQYF. The DNA for the CDR3 is TGCGCCAGCAGCTTGAGCCGACAGATCCAAGAGACCCAGTACTTC. The chain links TRBV5-1 to TRBJ2-5, with D maybe TRBD1 (5 bases). From germline, CDR1 is SGHRS and CDR2 YFSETQ. V shed 1 base and J shed 1 base, with 11 bases lying between them. This CDR3 has 15 amino acids.

V gene TRBV23-1 combines with J gene TRBJ2-7; D gene uncertain. TRBV23-1 is identified as an open reading frame with a role that is uncertain. The CDR3 covers 15 residues. The V and J ends lost 3 bases and 5 bases respectively, with 17 bases between them. The CDR3 loop reads CASSQKSGLMDEQYF. CDR3 DNA sequence: TGCGCCAGCAGTCAGAAGTCAGGTTTGATGGACGAGCAGTACTTC.

The CDR3 loop reads CASSVLGDYNYGYTF. The CDR3 DNA is TGTGCCAGCAGCGTATTGGGGGATTATAACTATGGCTACACCTTC. This sequence joins TRBV3-1 (or the pseudogene TRBV3-2) and TRBJ1-2, with D perhaps matching TRBD1 (5 bases). Trimming took off 5 bases at V and 1 base at J, with 14 bases between the two ends. The CDR3 has 15 residues. The germline gives CDR1 LGHDT, CDR2 YNNKEL (reference sequence).

The chain uses TRBV11-1 and TRBJ2-1; possible D gene TRBD1, 5 bases. Germline-derived CDR1 and CDR2 are SGHAT and FQDESV (reference sequence). The germline V and J ends were trimmed by 6 bases and 8 bases, with 11 bases remaining between them. This CDR3 comprises 12 residues. CDR3 protein: CASSPGLDEQFF. The DNA for the CDR3 is TGTGCCAGCAGTCCAGGGTTGGATGAGCAGTTCTTC.

CDR3 sequence (DNA): TGCAGTGCTGTGAACGGCGACGAGCAGTACTTC. Protein sequence: CSAVNGDEQYF. The V call is TRBV20-1, the J call TRBJ2-7; D call uncertain. The CDR3 is made up of 11 amino acids. Trimming stripped 5 bases from V and 5 bases from J, with 10 bases between. Germline CDR1 and CDR2: DFQATT and SNEGSKA (reference sequence).

The gene calls are TRBV28 and TRBJ2-5, with D perhaps given as TRBD1 or TRBD2 (5 bases each). The germline CDR1 and CDR2 sequences are MDHEN and SYDVKM. The CDR3 contains 15 residues. Trimming took off 5 bases at V and 4 bases at J, with 17 bases between the two ends. The DNA for the CDR3 is TGTGCCAGCAGTACCTCCAGAGGGGCGTTAGAGACCCAGTACTTC. Protein: CASSTSRGALETQYF.

V gene TRBV6-5 combines with J gene TRBJ1-6, with D possibly being TRBD1 (5 bases). Deletions cut 1 base from V and 10 bases from J, with 14 bases between. CDR1 is MNHEY, CDR2 SVGAGI, per germline. CDR3 length: 15 amino acids. For the CDR3, the DNA is TGTGCCAGCAGTTACTACCCGGGGGGAAGCTCACCCCTCCACTTT. Protein product: CASSYYPGGSSPLHF.

V gene TRBV28 combines with J gene TRBJ2-3; 9 positions agree with TRBD2. The CDR3 is made up of 15 amino acids. Germline V gives CDR1 MDHEN, CDR2 SYDVKM. The trim removed 7 bases at V and 7 bases at J, leaving 12 bases unmatched. The CDR3 reads CASTAGLAIDNTQYF. DNA for the CDR3: TGTGCCAGCACCGCTGGACTAGCGATAGATAATACGCAGTATTTT.

The chain combines TRBV7-8 with TRBJ2-7, with 9 positions matching TRBD1. Germline CDR1 SGHVS, CDR2 FQNEAQ. This CDR3 has 16 residues. With 5 bases clipped from V and 2 bases from J, the junction kept 10 bases outside the gene matches. DNA for the CDR3: TGTGCCAGCAGCCCCCTTATGGGACAGGGAGCCTACGAGCAGTACTTC. This translates into CASSPLMGQGAYEQYF.

The chain joins TRBV24-1 to TRBJ2-1, with TRBD2 matching over 11 bases. CDR3 length: 15 residues. Trimming at V came to 3 bases and at J to 8 bases, leaving 5 bases not matched to a gene. CDR1 is KGHDR, CDR2 SFDVKD, per germline. For the CDR3, the DNA is TGTGCCACCAGTGATACTAGCGGGAGAAGGGATGAGCAGTTCTTC. It codes for CATSDTSGRRDEQFF.

This clone was observed once. This CDR3 reads CATSERGNQPQHF. The CDR3 DNA sequence: TGTGCCACCAGTGAGAGAGGGAATCAGCCCCAGCATTTT. J is TRBJ1-5 and V is TRBV24-1; D not resolved. The CDR3 loop spans 13 amino acids. The germline V and J ends were trimmed by 4 bases and 4 bases, with 7 bases remaining between them. CDR1 and CDR2 (germline): KGHDR, SFDVKD.

The chain links TRBV4-1 to TRBJ2-7, with 9 bases identical to TRBD2. The CDR3 consists of 19 residues. Germline V gene data show CDR1 as MGHRA and CDR2 as YSYEKL. The ends lost 3 bases at V and 1 base at J; junction bases unmatched: 16. The CDR3 nucleotides read TGCGCCAGCAGCCATAGCACAGGGTGGTCTAGCGGGGATTCCTACGAGCAGTACTTC. It codes for CASSHSTGWSSGDSYEQYF.

The CDR3 spells CASSPRWGTGGLPYDYGYTF. CDR3 DNA: TGTGCCAGTAGTCCCCGATGGGGAACAGGGGGACTCCCTTATGACTATGGCTACACCTTC. The V call is TRBV19, the J call TRBJ1-2, with TRBD1 matching 8 bases. From germline, CDR1 is LNHDA and CDR2 SQIVND (reference sequence). Trimming removed 5 bases from V and 3 bases from J; junction bases left unmatched: 23. The CDR3 is 20 residues long.

The chain couples TRBV4-2 to TRBJ1-1; 7 nucleotides agree with TRBD1. V lost 3 bases to trimming and J lost 7 bases; unmatched junction nucleotides: 11. CDR1 LGHNA and CDR2 YNFKEQ come from the germline V gene. This CDR3 has 15 amino acids. The CDR3 region is CASSQEQGPRGEAFF. CDR3 nucleotide sequence: TGTGCCAGCAGCCAGGAACAGGGGCCCAGAGGTGAAGCTTTCTTT.

A single count supports this clone. The CDR3 loop is CASSEVLEETQYF. The CDR3 nucleotides read TGTGCCAGCAGTGAGGTCTTGGAAGAGACCCAGTACTTC. The rearrangement uses TRBV6-1 and TRBJ2-5, with D uncertain. Germline V gene lookup returns CDR1 MNHNS and CDR2 SASEGT. CDR3 size: 13 residues. The V end was cut by 3 bases, the J end by 3 bases, with 8 bases between.

The chain is built from TRBV28 and TRBJ2-3, with D possibly TRBD1 on 6 matching bases. The V gene's germline CDR1 is MDHEN and CDR2 SYDVKM. The CDR3 runs to 13 residues. Trimming took off 10 bases at V and 0 bases at J, with 11 bases between the two ends. This CDR3 reads CATNRASTDTQYF. CDR3 nucleotides: TGTGCCACTAACAGGGCTAGCACAGATACGCAGTATTTT. Looking up the rest from reference TRBV28 and TRBJ2-3 gives the full variable domain: DVKVTQSSRYLVKRTGEKVFLECVQDMDHENMFWYRQDPGLGLRLIYFSYDVKMKEKGDIPEGYSVSREKKERFSLILESASTNQTSMYLCATNRASTDTQYFGPGTRLTVL.

This clone was observed a handful of times. Other DNA sequences from this sample encode an identical CDR3 as well. The rearrangement uses TRBV7-2 and TRBJ2-3, with unresolved D. CDR3 size: 15 residues. The V gene lost 0 bases and the J gene lost 1 base, with 8 bases spanning the gap. Germline V gives CDR1 SGHTA, CDR2 FQGNSA. CDR3 protein: CASSLALQGTDTQYF. DNA of the CDR3: TGTGCCAGCAGCTTAGCGCTCCAGGGCACAGATACGCAGTATTTT.

The chain uses TRBV2 and TRBJ1-1, with TRBD1 matching over 9 bases. The CDR3 sequence is 17 residues long. Germline CDR1 SNHLY, CDR2 FYNNEI. J gave up 5 bases and V 3 bases, and 13 bases lay outside the gene matches. The CDR3 coding sequence is TGTGCCAGCAGTGAGATCCCCGGGACAGGGATAAAGACTGAAGCTTTCTTT. This sequence encodes CASSEIPGTGIKTEAFF.

The chain uses TRBV19 and TRBJ1-1; 8 bases agree with TRBD1. The CDR3 has 14 residues. Trimming removed 3 bases from V and 3 bases from J; junction bases left unmatched: 3. Germline CDR1 reads LNHDA; CDR2 reads SQIVND (reference sequence). CDR3: CASSISTGDTEAFF. The CDR3 nucleotides are TGTGCCAGTAGTATTTCGACAGGGGACACTGAAGCTTTCTTT.

The V and J genes are TRBV7-3 and TRBJ2-1; 15 positions match TRBD2. CDR1 is SGHTA, CDR2 FQGTGA, per germline. The CDR3 extends over 16 amino acids. J was trimmed by 9 bases and V by 1 base; bases with no gene match: 4. The CDR3 spells CASSLRPGLAGGEQFF. In nucleotides, the CDR3 is TGTGCCAGCAGCTTAAGACCGGGACTAGCGGGAGGTGAGCAGTTCTTC.

The V call is TRBV15, the J call TRBJ2-3; tentatively, D is TRBD2 (6 bases). The germline CDR1 and CDR2 sequences are LNHNV and YYDKDF (reference sequence). CDR3 length equals 17 residues. V was trimmed by 5 bases and J by 2 bases, leaving 20 bases between them. CDR3: CATSGQRGGDFTDTQYF. In DNA, the CDR3 is TGTGCCACCAGCGGTCAGAGGGGAGGCGACTTCACAGATACGCAGTATTTT.